This TCR beta chain emerged from a study of blood T cell repertoires in COVID-19. At the level of the study: Some COVID-19 samples were acute and others convalescent; all came from the United States, Italy and Spain. PBMCs, B-cell-depleted T cells, or T cells were the source of the cDNA or gDNA that made up the material.

With 0 bases removed from V and 2 bases from J, the gap between germline ends came to 7 bases. CDR3 length: 14 residues. Germline assignment: CDR1 SGHAT and CDR2 FQNNGV. Here immunoSEQ multiplex PCR was the method, and the copy in TCRdb shows in-frame clones only, minus some. The table shows about 130,000 clones, with about four fifths occurring only once. The sequenced sample consisted of peripheral blood. This sequence was found in a man aged 35-49 years with active or convalescent COVID-19. The chain uses TRBV11-2 and TRBJ1-1; D is undetermined. CDR3 bases: TGTGCCAGCAGCTTAGATCAGTTTAACACTGAAGCTTTCTTT. Amino acid sequence: CASSLDQFNTEAFF. The full variable domain, in which reference TRBV11-2 and TRBJ1-1 provide the parts outside the CDR3, is EAGVAQSPRYKIIEKRQSVAFWCNPISGHATLYWYQQILGQGPKLLIQFQNNGVVDDSQLPKDRFSAERLKGVDSTLKIQPAKLEDSAVYLCASSLDQFNTEAFFGQGTRLTVV.